This is a list of T cell receptor beta chains from one sample in a study of T cell changes during pregnancy in multiple sclerosis. The table came from immunoSEQ multiplex PCR; TCRdb's copy has only in-frame clones and leaves some out. The sample lists tens of thousands of clones, less than 95% seen once, with 0.95% in the top ten. The input for sequencing was peripheral blood, taken before pregnancy. Every receptor here comes from a female donor with multiple sclerosis, enrolled in a pregnancy study. Each CDR3 is given with its conserved first and last residue. The D gene is left open where the match is weak. The listing skips clone size in some rows; elsewhere it reads once, few, many or a size class.

D gene,clone size,J gene,V gene,CDR3 DNA,CDR3 protein
TRBD2,-,TRBJ2-1,TRBV9,TGTGCCAGCAGCGTGGGACTAACAACCTACAATGAGCAGTTCTTC,CASSVGLTTYNEQFF
-,-,TRBJ1-6,TRBV19,TGTGCCAGTAGTTTCTCACTAGGGCGGGATTCACCCCTCCACTTT,CASSFSLGRDSPLHF
-,-,TRBJ1-3,TRBV5-1,TGCGCCAGCAGCTCACAGGGATTCGGGACTGGAAACACCATATATTTT,CASSSQGFGTGNTIYF
-,-,TRBJ2-7,TRBV2,TGTGCCAGCCGGTCGCAGGGGCTCTCCTACGAGCAGTACTTC,CASRSQGLSYEQYF
-,-,TRBJ1-1,TRBV29-1,TGCAGCGTAGGCGAAGGGGCCTGGAACACTGAAGCTTTCTTT,CSVGEGAWNTEAFF
-,once,TRBJ1-3,TRBV2,TGTGCCAGCAGTGAGGGACTGGGAAACACCATATATTTT,CASSEGLGNTIYF
-,-,TRBJ2-2,TRBV27,TGTGCCAGCCGCGCAACCGTAATGAACACCGGGGAGCTGTTTTTT,CASRATVMNTGELFF
TRBD2,-,TRBJ2-3,TRBV7-6,TGTGCCAGCAGCTCGCCCGGGACTAGCGGGAGGTGGGGAACAGATACGCAGTATTTT,CASSSPGTSGRWGTDTQYF
-,-,TRBJ1-1,TRBV6-1,TGTGCCAGCAGTGAAGGGACAGCCAGAATGAACACTGAAGCTTTCTTT,CASSEGTARMNTEAFF
-,-,TRBJ1-3,TRBV7-9,TGTGCCAGCAGCTTACTGCTCGAGGTGTCTGGAAACACCATATATTTT,CASSLLLEVSGNTIYF
-,-,TRBJ1-2,TRBV19,TGTGCCACCTTGGGCCTTTTAGGCTACACCTTC,CATLGLLGYTF
TRBD1,-,TRBJ1-4,TRBV2,TGTGCCAGCACCCGGGACAGGGGGATTGAAAAACTGTTTTTT,CASTRDRGIEKLFF
TRBD2,once,TRBJ2-3,TRBV6-4,TGTGCCAGCAGTTTGACTAGCGGGGGGCTCGGAGATACGCAGTATTTT,CASSLTSGGLGDTQYF
-,-,TRBJ1-3,TRBV7-3,TGTGCCAGCAGCTCGTACCCTCGGGGGGCATTCGGAAACACCATATATTTT,CASSSYPRGAFGNTIYF
TRBD1,-,TRBJ1-1,TRBV18,TGTGCCAGCTCACCAGCGACAGGGGACCCAAACACTGAAGCTTTCTTT,CASSPATGDPNTEAFF
TRBD1,-,TRBJ2-6,TRBV6-5,TGTGCCAGCAGGAACAGGGGATCTGGGGCCAACGTCCTGACTTTC,CASRNRGSGANVLTF
-,-,TRBJ1-1,TRBV5-1,TGCGCCAGCAGCCCTGACGGGTTCACTGAAGCTTTCTTT,CASSPDGFTEAFF
-,-,TRBJ1-1,TRBV5-5,TGTGCCAGCAGCTTGGCCCCGACACTTCAGAACACTGAAGCTTTCTTT,CASSLAPTLQNTEAFF
-,-,TRBJ1-1,TRBV5-1,TGCGCCAGCACCGGAGGGTCCGGGGGGGAGAAAGCTTTCTTT,CASTGGSGGEKAFF
-,-,TRBJ2-1,TRBV19,TGTGCCTGTGGGGCAGGGGCCTACAATGAGCAGTTCTTC,CACGAGAYNEQFF
-,-,TRBJ2-2,TRBV28,TGTGCCAGCAGTTTACGCCGCGGGACCGGGGAGCTGTTTTTT,CASSLRRGTGELFF
-,-,TRBJ1-5,TRBV6-1,TGTGCCAGCAGTTTCGGCGGGCAGCCCCAGCATTTT,CASSFGGQPQHF
-,-,TRBJ1-2,TRBV9,TGTGCCAGCAGCGTTTCATCCCTAGCCTATGGCTACACCTTC,CASSVSSLAYGYTF
-,-,TRBJ1-1,TRBV15,TGTGCCACCAGCAGAGGAATGGGGCCGGTCACTGAAGCTTTCTTT,CATSRGMGPVTEAFF
TRBD2,-,TRBJ2-1,TRBV7-9,TGTGCCAGCAGCCTCCTAGCGGGGGTCAGGAATGAGCAGTTCTTC,CASSLLAGVRNEQFF
-,-,TRBJ1-2,TRBV15,TGTGCCACCAGCAGAGACGTAGTCCCCGGACAGTATGGCTACACCTTC,CATSRDVVPGQYGYTF
-,-,TRBJ1-3,TRBV6-6,TGTGCCAGCAGCTATCAGGGCTCTGGAAACACCATATATTTT,CASSYQGSGNTIYF
TRBD1,-,TRBJ1-1,TRBV6-1,TGTGCCAGCAGTGTCTTCCAGACAGGGAAGTCCACTGAAGCTTTCTTT,CASSVFQTGKSTEAFF
TRBD1,-,TRBJ1-2,TRBV4-3,TGCGCCAGCAGCCAAGACTCGGGACAGGGGTCTGTCTACACCTTC,CASSQDSGQGSVYTF
TRBD1,few,TRBJ2-3,TRBV11-2,TGTGCCAGCAGCTTAGAGGGGGGACAGGGCACAGATACGCAGTATTTT,CASSLEGGQGTDTQYF
-,-,TRBJ2-3,TRBV28,TGTGCCAGCAGTTTAGTAGCGGCCACAGATACGCAGTATTTT,CASSLVAATDTQYF
TRBD1,-,TRBJ1-2,TRBV9,TGTGCCAGCAGCGACCGGACAGGAGATGGCTACACCTTC,CASSDRTGDGYTF
TRBD1,-,TRBJ1-5,TRBV2,TGTGCCAGCAGTACGCAGGGGGCCAGCTATCAGCCCCAGCATTTT,CASSTQGASYQPQHF
TRBD1,-,TRBJ2-1,TRBV29-1,TGCAGCGTAGAACAGGGGGCTCGGCAGTTCTTC,CSVEQGARQFF
TRBD1,-,TRBJ1-5,TRBV6-5,TGTGCCAGCAAACGGACAGGGAATCAGCCCCAGCATTTT,CASKRTGNQPQHF
-,-,TRBJ1-1,TRBV7-9,TGTGCCAGCAGCTCCGGGACACGGATGAACACTGAAGCTTTCTTT,CASSSGTRMNTEAFF
-,-,TRBJ2-1,TRBV13,TGTGCCAGCAGCATCCCCAGCGGGCCCTACAATGAGCAGTTCTTC,CASSIPSGPYNEQFF
-,once,TRBJ2-3,TRBV7-9,TGTGCCAGCAGCTTATGGGGCTCGGGGGGCGGACACACAGATACGCAGTATTTT,CASSLWGSGGGHTDTQYF
TRBD2,once,TRBJ2-3,TRBV19,TGTGCCAGTAGTACACTAGCGGCAAACACAGATACGCAGTATTTT,CASSTLAANTDTQYF
TRBD2,-,TRBJ2-1,TRBV5-1,TGCGCCAGCAGAGCCACCGGGACTAGCGGATACAATGAGCAGTTCTTC,CASRATGTSGYNEQFF
-,once,TRBJ2-1,TRBV5-1,TGCGCCAGCAGCCTAGAGCAGCGAGGTGATGAGCAGTTCTTC,CASSLEQRGDEQFF
-,-,TRBJ1-4,TRBV28,TGTGCCAGCAGTTTAATCAGTGCGGTAGACGGTGAAAAACTGTTTTTT,CASSLISAVDGEKLFF
-,-,TRBJ1-6,TRBV5-6,TGTGCCAGCAGCTTGGCCGGGACAAGTTATTCACCCCTCCACTTT,CASSLAGTSYSPLHF
TRBD2,-,TRBJ2-7,TRBV6-5,TGTGCCAGCAGTCAGACTAGCGGGAGGATCTACGAGCAGTACTTC,CASSQTSGRIYEQYF
TRBD2,-,TRBJ2-1,TRBV6-1,TGTGCCAGCAGTGAGAGGCGGGGGGTCTACAATGAGCAGTTCTTC,CASSERRGVYNEQFF
-,-,TRBJ1-5,TRBV4-1,TGCGCCAGCAGCCAAGATCTGGGCAGAACCAATCAGCCCCAGCATTTT,CASSQDLGRTNQPQHF
-,-,TRBJ1-6,TRBV9,TGTGCCAGCAGCGTAGGGGGCAGCTCCTATAATTCACCCCTCCACTTT,CASSVGGSSYNSPLHF
-,-,TRBJ2-7,TRBV10-2,TGCGCCAGCAGCGGATCCGGGACATTCTCCTACGAGCAGTACTTC,CASSGSGTFSYEQYF
-,-,TRBJ2-7,TRBV7-9,TGTGCCAGCAGCTTAGAGGGGAAAGGTGGTGCGTACTTC,CASSLEGKGGAYF
TRBD1,-,TRBJ1-1,TRBV5-1,TGCGCCAGCAGCTTGTCGACAGGGACTGAAGCTTTCTTT,CASSLSTGTEAFF
TRBD1,-,TRBJ2-2,TRBV2,TGTGCCAGCAGTAAACGGACAGGGACCGGGGAGCTGTTTTTT,CASSKRTGTGELFF